This T cell receptor beta chain is drawn from a study of T cell repertoires in ileal Crohn's disease. Study at large: Median disease duration was approximately eight years; 35% smoked at surgery. Every patient was operated on for stricturing (roughly 60%) or penetrating (approximately 39%) complications.

The study, taken as a whole, reports: Active smokers at surgery had more clonal expansions than non-smokers. Mucosal expansions were suggested to be mainly CD8 T cells.

Noted time point: proximal margin of the surgical specimen (macroscopically non-inflamed). Clones were sequenced by immunoSEQ multiplex PCR, and TCRdb holds only the in-frame ones, with some missing. The sample yields about 5,700 clones, about 73% seen once. On this clone: Antigen: not known.

The clonotype was recovered from an adult with Crohn's disease. Sequenced: ileal tissue.

In nucleotides, the CDR3 is TGTGCCAGCAGCTTAATAGCGGGGGGAGGGGATACGCAGTATTTT. It is translated as CASSLIAGGGDTQYF. The rearrangement uses TRBV7-2 and TRBJ2-3, with 10 bases lining up with TRBD2. The CDR3 has 15 amino acids. Germline CDR1 SGHTA, CDR2 FQGNSA. The V gene end was trimmed by 2 bases and the J gene end by 6 bases; junction bases not matched to a gene: 5.